What follows are 31 T cell receptor beta chains derived from one specimen sequenced in a study of T cell responses to AZD1222 COVID-19 vaccine. The table came from immunoSEQ multiplex PCR; TCRdb's copy has only in-frame clones and leaves some out. The table shows more than 75,000 clones, with approximately 90% occurring only once. The source was peripheral blood, collected on day 0 of AZD1222 vaccination. The receptor source for this set is an adult in good health.

J is TRBJ1-2 and V is TRBV28; D is undetermined. Germline V gene sequence: CDR1 MDHEN, CDR2 SYDVKM. Trimming took 6 bases from V and 4 from J, leaving 12 bases between them. This CDR3 comprises 13 residues. In DNA, the CDR3 is TGTGCCAGCAGCAATTTACAAGGCTATGGCTACACCTTC. It is translated as CASSNLQGYGYTF.

V and J are TRBV27 and TRBJ1-1; D is ambiguous. Trimming took off 7 bases at V and 6 bases at J, with 15 bases between the two ends. Germline loops: CDR1 MNHEY, CDR2 SMNVEV (reference sequence). CDR3 size: 13 residues. CDR3 nucleotides: TGTGCCAGCAACCCCCTGGGGAGGGCTGAAGCTTTCTTT. Translated: CASNPLGRAEAFF.

The V gene is TRBV7-2, the J gene TRBJ2-5, with D unclear. Per the germline V gene, CDR1 is SGHTA and CDR2 is FQGNSA. The V gene lost 2 bases and the J gene lost 1 base, with 11 bases spanning the gap. The CDR3 totals 15 residues. CDR3 nucleotide sequence: TGTGCCAGCAGCTTAAGCTCCGGAACCCAAGAGACCCAGTACTTC. Residues: CASSLSSGTQETQYF.

J is TRBJ2-5 and V is TRBV6-5; no clear D. V shed 5 bases and J shed 6 bases, with 10 bases lying between them. The CDR3 runs 12 residues. CDR1 is MNHEY, CDR2 SVGAGI, per germline. The DNA of the CDR3 is TGTGCCAGCAGTACCACGGAAAAGACCCAGTACTTC. This encodes CASSTTEKTQYF.

A few counts support this clone. The chain uses TRBV4-1 and TRBJ2-7, with D uncertain. Deletions cut 4 bases from V and 6 bases from J, with 4 bases between. Germline V CDR1 and CDR2: MGHRA, YSYEKL. This CDR3 spans 10 amino acids. The CDR3 loop reads CASSPCEQYF. The CDR3 coding sequence is TGCGCCAGCAGCCCATGCGAGCAGTACTTC.

CDR3 nucleotide sequence: TGTGCCAGCAGCTCCCGGGCGCTATCCTACAATGAGCAGTTCTTC. It is translated as CASSSRALSYNEQFF. V is TRBV9 and J is TRBJ2-1, with unresolved D. Germline V CDR1 and CDR2: SGDLS, YYNGEE. This CDR3 has 15 amino acids. V was shortened by 4 bases and J by 1 base, with 12 bases between the two germline ends.

This chain connects TRBV28 to TRBJ2-2, with 9 bases that match TRBD2. J lost 5 bases, V lost 3 bases, and 7 bases had no gene match. The germline gives CDR1 MDHEN, CDR2 SYDVKM. The CDR3 length is 16 residues. CDR3 loop: CASSLRGGLGTGELFF. CDR3 DNA: TGTGCCAGCAGTTTGCGGGGGGGCCTTGGGACCGGGGAGCTGTTTTTT.

This clone was found a few times. The chain links TRBV5-5 to TRBJ1-1, with no clear D. V shed 2 bases and J shed 7 bases, with 12 bases lying between them. There are 13 residues in the CDR3. The germline gives CDR1 SGHKS, CDR2 YYEKEE (reference sequence). The CDR3 DNA reads TGTGCCAGCAGCTTTGGGCGCCCCAGTGAAGCTTTCTTT. It yields the protein CASSFGRPSEAFF.

This clone was recorded a few times. The genes are TRBV18 and TRBJ2-1; perhaps TRBD2 as D (6 bases). This CDR3 comprises 16 residues. The germline V gene has CDR1 KGHSH and CDR2 LQKENI. Trimming removed 2 bases from V and 5 bases from J, with 16 bases in between. The CDR3 here is CASSPFRSSADNEQFF. CDR3 DNA: TGTGCCAGCTCACCATTCCGGTCTAGCGCAGACAATGAGCAGTTCTTC.

The CDR3 is CASSLEGLAGGPLEQYF. For the CDR3, the DNA is TGTGCCAGCAGCTTGGAAGGACTAGCGGGGGGGCCTCTCGAGCAGTACTTC. The rearrangement joins TRBV5-6 to TRBJ2-7; 15 bases map to TRBD2. Germline trimming cut 0 bases from V and 6 bases from J; bases unmatched to any gene: 7. Germline V gives CDR1 SGHDT, CDR2 YYEEEE. CDR3 size: 17 residues.

The chain uses TRBV19 and TRBJ1-2; TRBD1 is a possible D gene (6 bases). V lost 3 bases and J lost 2, with 10 bases in between. The CDR3 is made up of 14 amino acids. Germline V gives CDR1 LNHDA, CDR2 SQIVND (reference sequence). CDR3: CASSIFQGNYGYTF. CDR3 in DNA: TGTGCCAGTAGTATCTTTCAGGGGAACTATGGCTACACCTTC.

The V and J genes are TRBV4-3 and TRBJ2-7, with 10 bases matching TRBD2. V lost 0 bases to trimming and J lost 6 bases; unmatched junction nucleotides: 8. The CDR3 consists of 16 residues. In germline, CDR1 is LGHNA, CDR2 YSLEER. The CDR3 region is CASSQDSAGGPLEQYF. The CDR3 DNA reads TGCGCCAGCAGCCAAGATTCAGCGGGGGGGCCCCTCGAGCAGTACTTC.

The chain uses TRBV27 and TRBJ2-2; 8 bases align to TRBD1. Germline trimming cut 6 bases from V and 1 base from J; bases unmatched to any gene: 10. The CDR3 is made up of 17 amino acids. The V gene's germline CDR1 is MNHEY and CDR2 SMNVEV (reference sequence). CDR3 sequence reads: CASRRLSGQVNTGELFF. DNA for the CDR3: TGTGCCAGCAGGAGGTTATCGGGACAGGTGAACACCGGGGAGCTGTTTTTT.

The chain recombines TRBV3-1 (or the pseudogene TRBV3-2) with TRBJ1-1, with 9 bases identical to TRBD1. There are 14 residues in the CDR3. The V gene's germline CDR1 is LGHDT and CDR2 YNNKEL (reference sequence). V was clipped by 3 bases and J by 11 bases; unmatched bases: 10. The CDR3 sequence is CASSQGQQGAGAFF. CDR3 in DNA: TGTGCCAGCAGCCAGGGCCAACAGGGGGCTGGGGCTTTCTTT.

CDR3 region: CASSLGAATSSGNTIYF. CDR3 sequence (DNA): TGTGCCAGCAGCTTAGGGGCAGCAACTTCCTCTGGAAACACCATATATTTT. The V and J genes are TRBV7-6 and TRBJ1-3; D ambiguous. Per the germline V gene, CDR1 is SGHVS and CDR2 is FNYEAQ. CDR3 size: 17 residues. V shed 1 base and J shed 0 bases, with 13 bases lying between them.

V is TRBV4-3 and J is TRBJ1-4; 7 bases are shared with TRBD1. The trim removed 7 bases at V and 8 bases at J, leaving 13 bases unmatched. CDR3 size: 15 residues. Germline values: CDR1 LGHNA, CDR2 YSLEER. The CDR3 region is CASTRGGRDGEKLFF. DNA of the CDR3: TGCGCCAGCACCAGGGGGGGCAGGGATGGCGAAAAACTGTTTTTT.

V gene TRBV30 combines with J gene TRBJ2-1, with 7 positions matching TRBD2. The CDR3 has 16 amino acids. CDR1 is GTSNPN, CDR2 SVGIG, per germline (reference sequence). The V gene end was trimmed by 0 bases and the J gene end by 12 bases; junction bases not matched to a gene: 17. The CDR3 nucleotides are TGTGCCTGGAGTGTAGCCCCTCTAGCGGTGGCCTTGGGGCAGTTCTTC. Amino acid sequence: CAWSVAPLAVALGQFF.

The rearrangement uses TRBV7-3 and TRBJ1-2; D perhaps matches TRBD1 (5 bases). The V and J ends lost 6 bases and 4 bases respectively, with 12 bases between them. The CDR3 totals 13 residues. Germline loops: CDR1 SGHTA, CDR2 FQGTGA. The CDR3 sequence: CASSPDSTYGYTF. The CDR3, as DNA: TGTGCCAGCAGTCCAGACAGTACCTATGGCTACACCTTC.

The table lists this clone with a few counts. The rearrangement links TRBV19 to TRBJ2-2; a weak D match, TRBD1 (6 bases). The CDR3 spans 16 residues. The ends were cut back, 5 bases at V and 4 bases at J, with 17 bases in the middle. Germline values: CDR1 LNHDA, CDR2 SQIVND (reference sequence). CDR3 amino acids: CASSSRGGIGTGELFF. The CDR3 coding sequence is TGTGCCAGTAGTTCCCGAGGGGGTATCGGCACCGGGGAGCTGTTTTTT.

The chain recombines TRBV24-1 with TRBJ2-1; tentatively, D is TRBD1 (7 bases). The CDR3 runs 16 residues. Per germline, CDR1 KGHDR and CDR2 SFDVKD. With 0 bases removed from V and 5 bases from J, the gap between germline ends came to 13 bases. CDR3 residues: CATSDLRQGLDNEQFF. CDR3 bases: TGTGCCACCAGTGATTTGCGACAGGGACTCGACAATGAGCAGTTCTTC.

With regard to this clone: This same CDR3 is encoded by further DNA sequences in the sample. J is TRBJ1-2 and V is TRBV28; the D is unclear. V gave up 5 bases and J gave up 2 bases, with 3 bases separating them. Germline V gene data show CDR1 as MDHEN and CDR2 as SYDVKM. The CDR3 spans 11 residues. The CDR3 DNA reads TGTGCCAGCAGTCAAAACTATGGCTACACCTTC. This codes for CASSQNYGYTF.

The chain links TRBV7-2 to TRBJ2-5, with 13 bases identical to TRBD2. The germline CDR1 and CDR2 sequences are SGHTA and FQGNSA. This CDR3 is 16 amino acids long. V lost 3 bases to trimming and J lost 3 bases; unmatched junction nucleotides: 4. The CDR3 here is CASSLVGTSGEETQYF. The CDR3 DNA follows: TGTGCCAGCAGCTTGGTAGGGACTAGCGGGGAAGAGACCCAGTACTTC.

The count of this clone is one. V gene TRBV6-2 or TRBV6-3 combines with J gene TRBJ2-7, with 10 bases aligning to TRBD1. The CDR3 runs 15 residues. Germline V lookup: CDR1 MNHEY, CDR2 SVGEGT. V shed 2 bases, J shed 2 bases, and the junction held 3 bases outside the gene matches. The CDR3 is CASSYDRGPPYEQYF. The CDR3 DNA sequence: TGTGCCAGCAGTTACGACAGGGGGCCACCCTACGAGCAGTACTTC.

The chain links TRBV2 to TRBJ2-5, with TRBD1 as a possible D gene (5 bases). V lost 7 bases and J lost 1, with 10 bases in between. This CDR3 has 13 residues. Germline V gene lookup returns CDR1 SNHLY and CDR2 FYNNEI. The CDR3, as DNA: TGTGCCAGCATCCAGGGAACCCAAGAGACCCAGTACTTC. It translates to CASIQGTQETQYF.

The chain combines TRBV9 with TRBJ1-3, with a tentative D call TRBD1 (6 bases). This CDR3 is built from 16 residues. The germline V gene encodes CDR1 SGDLS and CDR2 YYNGEE. Trimming shortened V by 4 bases and J by 1 base, and 15 bases separated the two germline ends. The DNA for the CDR3 is TGTGCCAGCAGCAGCCGACAGGTTCAATCTGGAAACACCATATATTTT. It specifies CASSSRQVQSGNTIYF.

This chain joins TRBV6-5 and TRBJ1-2; D uncertain. Trimming removed 7 bases from V and 5 bases from J, with 14 bases in between. CDR1 and CDR2 from the germline V gene are MNHEY and SVGAGI. CDR3 length: 13 residues. The CDR3 DNA reads as TGTGCCAGCACCCTGAATGGGCGGTATGGCTACACCTTC. This gives the protein CASTLNGRYGYTF.

The chain links TRBV28 to TRBJ1-3; the D is unclear. This CDR3 is 14 amino acids long. Germline values: CDR1 MDHEN, CDR2 SYDVKM. Trimming removed 7 bases at V and 0 bases at J, with 10 bases between. The CDR3 here is CASTLPGSGNTIYF. CDR3 DNA: TGTGCCAGCACCTTACCCGGCTCTGGAAACACCATATATTTT.

The CDR3 DNA is TGTGCCAGCAGTTACTCGACCGGGACAGGGAAGCGTAAACAGCATTTT. Translating gives CASSYSTGTGKRKQHF. The chain is built from TRBV6-2 or TRBV6-3 and TRBJ1-5; 9 nucleotides align to TRBD1. The CDR3 is 16 amino acids. The junction had 13 bases not matched to a gene; V was cut back by 0 bases and J by 13 bases. Germline CDR1 reads MNHEY; CDR2 reads SVGEGT.

This chain connects TRBV19 to TRBJ2-7; D is unclear. The germline V and J ends were trimmed by 4 bases and 2 bases, with 9 bases remaining between them. CDR1 and CDR2 (germline): LNHDA, SQIVND (reference sequence). The CDR3 is made up of 13 amino acids. The CDR3 loop is CASSTLLTYEQYF. In nucleotides, the CDR3 is TGTGCCAGTAGTACCTTACTCACCTACGAGCAGTACTTC.

This chain uses TRBV29-1 with TRBJ1-5, with 10 bases matching TRBD1. Germline V lookup: CDR1 SQVTM, CDR2 ANQGSEA. J gave up 5 bases and V 6 bases, and 7 bases lay outside the gene matches. This CDR3 contains 14 residues. The CDR3 here is CSVRQGAIDQPQHF. In DNA, the CDR3 is TGCAGCGTCCGACAGGGGGCGATCGATCAGCCCCAGCATTTT.

The CDR3, as DNA: TGCAGTGCTAGAGAGTACTATGGCTACACCTTC. Translating it yields CSAREYYGYTF. The chain links TRBV20-1 to TRBJ1-2, with no clear D. The germline V and J ends were trimmed by 0 bases and 3 bases, with 2 bases remaining between them. This CDR3 has 11 residues. Looked up from germline, CDR1 is DFQATT and CDR2 is SNEGSKA (reference sequence).